This section outlines one TCR beta chain sequence together with its context. The antigen is unknown. The data belong to a study of cytomegalovirus exposure and HLA in healthy donors. The donors were part of the validation cohort of over a hundred subjects. That cohort was separate from the first cohort, which comprised 500 to 850 subjects. Germline assignment: CDR1 SEHNR and CDR2 FQNEAQ (reference sequence). The CDR3 has 14 amino acids. The germline V and J ends were trimmed by 1 base and 4 bases, with 10 bases remaining between them. Broader study findings: The classifier reportedly diagnosed cytomegalovirus status with high specificity and sensitivity. Researchers catalogued approximately 160 TCR beta chains as cytomegalovirus-associated. CMV antigen specificity was confirmed in vitro for three CMV-associated chains.

Here immunoSEQ multiplex PCR was the method, and the copy in TCRdb shows in-frame clones only, minus some. The profile shows fewer than 70,000 clones, roughly 96% of them singletons. The V call is TRBV7-9, the J call TRBJ1-1, with D possibly matching TRBD1 (5 bases). The clonotype originates from a man between 18 and 29 years old in good health and CMV-seronegative. The sample taken for sequencing was PBMCs. CDR3: CASSLGAGVTEAFF. The DNA for the CDR3 is TGTGCCAGCAGCTTAGGGGCGGGGGTCACTGAAGCTTTCTTT.